Below, 25 T cell receptor beta chains from the same sample are listed, as sequenced in a study of blood T cell repertoires in COVID-19. Only in-frame clones appear in the TCRdb table, and some are missing; sequencing was by immunoSEQ multiplex PCR. The repertoire consists of 200,000 to 250,000 clones, with about 84% occurring once and the leading ten covering approximately 4.6%. Specimen: PBMCs or T cells enriched from blood (not recorded which). The origin of the receptors is a man aged 25-40 years with acute COVID-19.

This rearrangement joins TRBV7-3 to TRBJ2-7; D is uncertain. In germline, CDR1 is SGHTA, CDR2 FQGTGA. This CDR3 is built from 13 residues. Trimming removed 1 base from V and 7 bases from J, with 11 bases in between. CDR3 in amino acids: CASSLNGVGEQYF. For the CDR3, the DNA is TGTGCCAGCAGCTTAAACGGAGTTGGGGAGCAGTACTTC.

The V and J genes are TRBV6-5 and TRBJ1-3; tentatively, D is TRBD1 (6 bases). The germline V and J ends were trimmed by 7 bases and 0 bases, with 10 bases remaining between them. The CDR3 spans 14 residues. Germline-derived CDR1 and CDR2 are MNHEY and SVGAGI. CDR3 loop: CASKQGHSGNTIYF. The CDR3 region has the DNA TGTGCCAGCAAACAGGGCCACTCTGGAAACACCATATATTTT.

The chain recombines TRBV24-1 with TRBJ2-1; 9 nucleotides match TRBD2. The CDR3 covers 16 residues. Trimming at V came to 3 bases and at J to 6 bases, leaving 8 bases not matched to a gene. From germline, CDR1 is KGHDR and CDR2 SFDVKD. The CDR3 sequence is CATSDPAGGFRNEQFF. For the CDR3, the DNA is TGTGCCACCAGTGATCCAGCGGGGGGCTTCCGCAATGAGCAGTTCTTC.

This sequence joins TRBV10-2 and TRBJ2-1, with D uncertain. V was shortened by 7 bases and J by 9 bases, with 13 bases between the two germline ends. The CDR3 loop spans 12 amino acids. Germline CDR1 and CDR2: WSHSY and SAAADI. The CDR3 loop is CASTPGGTEQFF. CDR3 in DNA: TGCGCCAGCACTCCCGGTGGTACTGAGCAGTTCTTC.

This sequence joins TRBV9 and TRBJ2-7; 8 nucleotides align to TRBD1. The V segment lost 0 bases and the J segment 0 bases; nucleotides outside the gene matches: 17. Germline V gene sequence: CDR1 SGDLS, CDR2 YYNGEE. CDR3 length: 20 amino acids. Here the CDR3 reads CASSVGVPDLLGTGSYEQYF. In DNA form, the CDR3 reads TGTGCCAGCAGCGTAGGGGTTCCCGATCTTTTGGGGACAGGCTCCTACGAGCAGTACTTC. The full variable domain, in which reference TRBV9 and TRBJ2-7 provide the parts outside the CDR3, is DSGVTQTPKHLITATGQRVTLRCSPRSGDLSVYWYQQSLDQGLQFLIQYYNGEERAKGNILERFSAQQFPDLHSELNLSSLELGDSALYFCASSVGVPDLLGTGSYEQYFGPGTRLTVT.

The chain couples TRBV19 to TRBJ2-4, with TRBD2 matching 13 bases. Per germline, CDR1 LNHDA and CDR2 SQIVND (reference sequence). Trimming cost V 4 bases and J 5 bases; bases outside gene matches: 5. This CDR3 spans 16 amino acids. CDR3 in DNA: TGTGCCAGTAGTACCGGGACTAGCGGGGTCCAAAACATTCAGTACTTC. As protein: CASSTGTSGVQNIQYF.

The V and J genes are TRBV3-1 (or the pseudogene TRBV3-2) and TRBJ1-2; TRBD1 might be the D (6 bases). V was clipped by 1 base and J by 14 bases, with 8 bases between them. This CDR3 region has 10 residues. In germline, CDR1 is LGHDT, CDR2 YNNKEL (reference sequence). The CDR3 DNA follows: TGTGCCAGCAGCCAAGGGGACAAGACCTTC. Residues: CASSQGDKTF.

V gene TRBV27 combines with J gene TRBJ2-2; TRBD1 aligns across 8 bases. The CDR3 runs to 17 residues. Per the germline V gene, CDR1 is MNHEY and CDR2 is SMNVEV (reference sequence). J was trimmed by 7 bases and V by 5 bases; bases with no gene match: 15. The CDR3 here is CASSMSTGEWQVGELFF. Here the CDR3 DNA reads TGTGCCAGCAGTATGTCGACAGGGGAGTGGCAGGTCGGGGAGCTGTTTTTT.

This clone was observed once. The genes are TRBV3-1 (or the pseudogene TRBV3-2) and TRBJ2-5; D unclear. Trimming stripped 0 bases from V and 2 bases from J, with 4 bases between. From germline, CDR1 is LGHDT and CDR2 YNNKEL (reference sequence). The CDR3 has 13 amino acids. CDR3 loop: CASSQDQQETQYF. For the CDR3, the DNA is TGTGCCAGCAGCCAAGATCAGCAAGAGACCCAGTACTTC.

The chain has TRBV19 and TRBJ1-5; TRBD1 agrees at 8 bases. Germline-derived CDR1 and CDR2 are LNHDA and SQIVND (reference sequence). The ends lost 6 bases at V and 0 bases at J; junction bases unmatched: 4. This CDR3 comprises 15 residues. Here the CDR3 DNA reads TGTGCCAGTAGAGGGACAGGATATAGCAATCAGCCCCAGCATTTT. Its protein product is CASRGTGYSNQPQHF.

In its sample, this clone was seen once. The genes are TRBV2 and TRBJ2-3; tentatively, D is TRBD2 (6 bases). V gave up 0 bases and J gave up 1 base, with 8 bases separating them. From germline, CDR1 is SNHLY and CDR2 FYNNEI. The CDR3 has 15 residues. The CDR3 region is CASSEAGGGTDTQYF. CDR3 in DNA: TGTGCCAGCAGTGAAGCTGGCGGGGGCACAGATACGCAGTATTTT.

This clone was detected a few times. The rearrangement uses TRBV19 and TRBJ1-5; D is undetermined. Looked up from germline, CDR1 is LNHDA and CDR2 is SQIVND (reference sequence). The germline V and J ends were trimmed by 4 bases and 7 bases, with 11 bases remaining between them. The CDR3 totals 13 residues. This chain's CDR3 is CASSSQHRQPQHF. The CDR3 DNA is TGTGCCAGTAGTAGCCAGCACAGACAGCCCCAGCATTTT.

V gene TRBV4-1 combines with J gene TRBJ2-1; TRBD1 aligns across 7 bases. Per the germline V gene, CDR1 is MGHRA and CDR2 is YSYEKL. Trimming removed 6 bases from V and 8 bases from J; junction bases left unmatched: 16. The CDR3 sequence is 16 residues long. DNA of the CDR3: TGCGCCAGCAGTCTAGTCCGGGACAGCCAGTACGATGAGCAGTTCTTC. It specifies CASSLVRDSQYDEQFF.

Concerning this clone: Sequence at one end of the junction differs from germline and may be a read error. V gene TRBV3-1 (or the pseudogene TRBV3-2) combines with J gene TRBJ1-1; a weak D match, TRBD1 (5 bases). CDR1 LGHDT and CDR2 YNNKEL come from the germline V gene (reference sequence). The length of the CDR3 is 16 residues. The CDR3 loop is CASSQGGAYINTEAFF. The CDR3 DNA sequence: TGTGCTAGCAGCCAGGGAGGGGCGTACATTAACACTGAAGCTTTCTTT.

V usage is TRBV7-3 and J usage is TRBJ1-2; TRBD1 is a possible D gene (5 bases). Trimming pared 4 bases from V and 3 bases from J, leaving 18 bases between. The germline V gene encodes CDR1 SGHTA and CDR2 FQGTGA. CDR3 length: 16 amino acids. This CDR3 reads CASSYLRYRPDYGYTF. The CDR3 bases are TGTGCCAGCAGCTACCTCCGGTACAGGCCAGACTATGGCTACACCTTC.

This clone was recorded a few times. The V call is TRBV4-2, the J call TRBJ2-5; TRBD2 agrees at 10 bases. With V trimmed by 1 base and J by 5 bases, 7 bases remained unmatched. Germline lookup yields CDR1 LGHNA and CDR2 YNFKEQ. The CDR3 has 16 residues. The CDR3 here is CASSQGTSGDGETQYF. The DNA of the CDR3 is TGTGCCAGCAGCCAAGGTACTAGCGGGGATGGGGAGACCCAGTACTTC.

The V and J genes are TRBV5-1 and TRBJ1-3; D is unclear. The ends were cut back, 3 bases at V and 4 bases at J, with 14 bases in the middle. The germline V gene encodes CDR1 SGHRS and CDR2 YFSETQ. The CDR3 runs to 15 residues. DNA of the CDR3: TGCGCCAGCAGCTACCACGGGATTTCAGGAAACACCATATATTTT. Translation gives CASSYHGISGNTIYF.

J is TRBJ1-3 and V is TRBV30, with D possibly being TRBD1 (5 bases). CDR3 length: 13 amino acids. The germline V gene has CDR1 GTSNPN and CDR2 SVGIG (reference sequence). V was shortened by 3 bases and J by 3 bases, with 9 bases between the two germline ends. CDR3 region: CAWSQGGGNTIYF. The CDR3 region has the DNA TGTGCCTGGAGCCAGGGAGGTGGAAACACCATATATTTT.

V and J are TRBV27 and TRBJ2-1, with D possibly TRBD1 on 6 matching bases. Germline CDR1 MNHEY, CDR2 SMNVEV (reference sequence). V shed 4 bases and J shed 7 bases, with 11 bases lying between them. This CDR3 has 13 amino acids. CDR3 nucleotide sequence: TGTGCCAGCAGTTACAGGGAATTAAATGAGCAGTTCTTC. It yields the protein CASSYRELNEQFF.

CDR3 loop: CASSLEVATQYF. CDR3 bases: TGTGCCAGCAGCTTAGAAGTAGCAACCCAGTACTTC. The chain links TRBV7-9 to TRBJ2-5; no definite D call. V was pared by 1 base and J by 8 bases, with 8 bases between. The CDR3 runs 12 residues. The germline CDR1 and CDR2 sequences are SEHNR and FQNEAQ (reference sequence).

The J gene is TRBJ1-1, the V gene TRBV19; the D is unclear. V lost 3 bases, J lost 4 bases, and 15 bases lay in between. Germline V gene sequence: CDR1 LNHDA, CDR2 SQIVND (reference sequence). The CDR3 covers 15 residues. The CDR3 nucleotides are TGTGCCAGTAGTATTAACGGGATTTCGTTCACTGAAGCTTTCTTT. This sequence encodes CASSINGISFTEAFF.

The CDR3 nucleotides read TGCGCCAGCAGCTTGGGTGGGGGCAGTGAAAAACTGTTTTTT. It translates to CASSLGGGSEKLFF. The chain links TRBV5-1 to TRBJ1-4, with D possibly being TRBD1 (6 bases). CDR3 length equals 14 residues. CDR1 and CDR2 (germline): SGHRS, YFSETQ. Trimming stripped 0 bases from V and 7 bases from J, with 10 bases between.

The gene calls are TRBV28 and TRBJ1-2; 7 bases match TRBD1. The CDR3 covers 21 residues. V shed 3 bases, J shed 1 base, and the junction held 23 bases outside the gene matches. CDR1 and CDR2 from the germline V gene are MDHEN and SYDVKM. As DNA, the CDR3 is TGTGCCAGCAGTTTTCATTGGAAATCCTTGTTTGTGACAGGGCTTAACTATGGCTACACCTTC. Its translation: CASSFHWKSLFVTGLNYGYTF.

This clone occurred once. The same CDR3 can be traced to other DNA sequences in this sample. This sequence joins TRBV3-1 (or the pseudogene TRBV3-2) and TRBJ1-1; TRBD1 is a possible D gene (6 bases). Trimming removed 4 bases at V and 1 base at J, with 10 bases between. There are 14 residues in the CDR3. The germline gives CDR1 LGHDT, CDR2 YNNKEL (reference sequence). CDR3: CASSLQTGNTEAFF. In nucleotides, the CDR3 is TGTGCCAGCAGCCTCCAGACAGGGAACACTGAAGCTTTCTTT.

The rearrangement joins TRBV21-1 to TRBJ1-2; the table's D gene call, TRBD1, was not cross checked with the DNA. TRBV21-1 is recorded as a pseudogene. The CDR3 contains 14 residues. The CDR3 region is CASPHTGGGDGYTF. In DNA form, the CDR3 reads TGTGCCAGCCCCCATACAGGGGGTGGGGACGGCTACACCTTC.